The 18 T cell receptor beta chains given below trace back to one sample, sequenced in a study of blood T cell repertoires in COVID-19. Sequencing was performed with immunoSEQ multiplex PCR; in TCRdb, only in-frame clones are kept and a portion is missing. Of some 190,000 clones listed, more than 75% are singletons. The sequencing input was PBMCs or T cells enriched from blood (not recorded which). All receptors derive from a woman between 45 and 60 years old with acute COVID-19.

V usage is TRBV5-5 and J usage is TRBJ1-2; 10 nucleotides align to TRBD1. This CDR3 is built from 14 residues. J lost 6 bases, V lost 2 bases, and 4 bases had no gene match. The germline gives CDR1 SGHKS, CDR2 YYEKEE (reference sequence). The CDR3 bases are TGTGCCAGCAGCTTCGGACAGGGGGGAGATGGCTACACCTTC. Protein sequence: CASSFGQGGDGYTF.

On this clone itself: One end of the junction does not line up with germline, which may come from a read error. The CDR3 sequence is CANSQDGAGLTNTQYF. CDR3 coding DNA: TGTGCCAACAGCCAAGATGGGGCAGGGCTTACAAATACGCAGTATTTT. The V call is TRBV3-1 (or the pseudogene TRBV3-2), the J call TRBJ2-3; a weak D match, TRBD1 (5 bases). The CDR3 is 16 residues long. Germline loops: CDR1 LGHDT, CDR2 YNNKEL (reference sequence).

The genes are TRBV29-1 and TRBJ2-1; D gene unclear. Germline CDR1 reads SQVTM; CDR2 reads ANQGSEA. The CDR3 is 12 amino acids. Trimming took 7 bases from V and 1 from J, leaving 8 bases between them. The CDR3 DNA reads TGCAGCGCGCAGGAATCCTACAATGAGCAGTTCTTC. Its protein is CSAQESYNEQFF.

This clone was recorded at least ten times. The chain couples TRBV5-6 to TRBJ1-2, with D possibly being TRBD1 (5 bases). The CDR3 is 13 amino acids. Germline assignment: CDR1 SGHDT and CDR2 YYEEEE. V lost 1 base and J lost 6, with 10 bases in between. CDR3 bases: TGTGCCAGCAGCTTGAAGCACAGGAATGGCTACACCTTC. Encoded protein: CASSLKHRNGYTF.

The J gene is TRBJ2-5, the V gene TRBV7-9; D is possibly TRBD1 (6 bases). This CDR3 spans 12 amino acids. In germline, CDR1 is SEHNR, CDR2 FQNEAQ (reference sequence). V was cut by 2 bases and J by 5 bases, with 6 bases left in between. CDR3 sequence reads: CASSLQGETQYF. The CDR3 DNA reads TGTGCCAGCAGCTTACAGGGGGAGACCCAGTACTTC.

Here the CDR3 reads CASTGQCFTCEQYV. The CDR3 DNA reads TGTGCCAGCACAGGACAGTGCTTTACTTGCGAGCAGTACGTC. The chain has TRBV6-8 and TRBJ2-7, with a weak D call TRBD1 (6 bases). The germline V and J ends were trimmed by 7 bases and 6 bases, with 19 bases remaining between them. This CDR3 region has 14 residues. Germline-derived CDR1 and CDR2 are MNHGY and SAAAGT.

The chain is built from TRBV4-3 and TRBJ2-3; D is perhaps TRBD1 (5 bases). Between the trimmed V and J ends, which lost 0 bases and 0 bases, there was a span of 10 bases. CDR1 and CDR2 (germline): LGHNA, YSLEER. The CDR3 is made up of 16 amino acids. The CDR3 nucleotides read TGCGCCAGCAGCCAAGACTTCCCAGGGAGCACAGATACGCAGTATTTT. Protein sequence: CASSQDFPGSTDTQYF.

This sequence joins TRBV11-2 and TRBJ2-2; D not resolved. The CDR3 covers 13 residues. Deletions cut 7 bases from V and 3 bases from J, with 9 bases between. The germline gives CDR1 SGHAT, CDR2 FQNNGV. CDR3 nucleotide sequence: TGTGCCAGCACCAACGGAGACACCGGGGAGCTGTTTTTT. This translates into CASTNGDTGELFF.

This rearrangement joins TRBV9 to TRBJ2-3; 11 bases fit TRBD2. Per the germline V gene, CDR1 is SGDLS and CDR2 is YYNGEE. The CDR3 sequence is 15 residues long. Trimming at V came to 1 base and at J to 6 bases, leaving 4 bases not matched to a gene. The CDR3 bases are TGTGCCAGCAGCGTAACTAGCGGGGGTCCGGATACGCAGTATTTT. It is translated as CASSVTSGGPDTQYF.

V gene TRBV29-1 combines with J gene TRBJ1-1; tentative D call: TRBD1 (6 bases). Trimming removed 8 bases from V and 0 bases from J, with 13 bases in between. The CDR3 loop spans 13 amino acids. CDR1 and CDR2 from the germline V gene are SQVTM and ANQGSEA. CDR3 region: CSIRQAMNTEAFF. The CDR3 DNA follows: TGCAGCATAAGACAGGCCATGAACACTGAAGCTTTCTTT. The full variable domain, its missing parts supplied by reference TRBV29-1 and TRBJ1-1, is SAVISQKPSRDICQRGTSLTIQCQVDSQVTMMFWYRQQPGQSLTLIATANQGSEATYESGFVIDKFPISRPNLTFSTLTVSNMSPEDSSIYLCSIRQAMNTEAFFGQGTRLTVV.

This chain uses TRBV7-9 with TRBJ1-2; the D gene is possibly TRBD1 (5 bases). V was shortened by 3 bases and J by 8 bases, with 19 bases between the two germline ends. Germline V gene data show CDR1 as SEHNR and CDR2 as FQNEAQ (reference sequence). This CDR3 has 15 amino acids. The CDR3, as DNA: TGTGCCAGCAGCTTGGGGGAGGGGTTCGGAGAAGGCTACACCTTC. Translated: CASSLGEGFGEGYTF. The whole variable domain, filled in from reference TRBV7-9 and TRBJ1-2, reads DTGVSQNPRHKITKRGQNVTFRCDPISEHNRLYWYRQTLGQGPEFLTYFQNEAQLEKSRLLSDRFSAERPKGSFSTLEIQRTEQGDSAMYLCASSLGEGFGEGYTFGSGTRLTVV.

The chain links TRBV28 to TRBJ1-5, with TRBD1 matching 10 bases. V lost 6 bases to trimming and J lost 7 bases; unmatched junction nucleotides: 9. Germline V lookup: CDR1 MDHEN, CDR2 SYDVKM. This CDR3 comprises 15 residues. Written as DNA, the CDR3 is TGTGCCAGCAGCCCGGACAGGGGGATATGGCAGCCCCAGCATTTT. Amino acids: CASSPDRGIWQPQHF.

This sequence joins TRBV28 and TRBJ2-2; perhaps TRBD1 as D (5 bases). The germline V gene encodes CDR1 MDHEN and CDR2 SYDVKM. This CDR3 is built from 16 residues. Trimming removed 3 bases at V and 2 bases at J, with 13 bases between. This CDR3 reads CASSLTTVGNTGELFF. CDR3 nucleotides: TGTGCCAGCAGTTTGACGACAGTTGGCAACACCGGGGAGCTGTTTTTT.

The V call is TRBV4-3, the J call TRBJ1-4, with D possibly TRBD1 on 6 matching bases. This CDR3 comprises 16 residues. Per germline, CDR1 LGHNA and CDR2 YSLEER. V was pared by 4 bases and J by 4 bases, with 16 bases between. In DNA, the CDR3 is TGCGCCAGCAGCCGGAACGGGGGGGCGAATAATGAAAAACTGTTTTTT. Translated: CASSRNGGANNEKLFF.

V is TRBV3-1 (or the pseudogene TRBV3-2) and J is TRBJ1-1, with D hard to call. The CDR3 has 12 amino acids. The V and J ends lost 1 base and 9 bases respectively, with 9 bases between them. Germline loops: CDR1 LGHDT, CDR2 YNNKEL (reference sequence). CDR3 nucleotides: TGTGCCAGCAGCCAAGGGCTGTCCAAAGCTTTCTTT. It translates to CASSQGLSKAFF.

V is TRBV29-1 and J is TRBJ1-1; weak D call: TRBD1 (5 bases). V lost 6 bases, J lost 4 bases, and 18 bases lay in between. Germline CDR1 and CDR2: SQVTM and ANQGSEA. The CDR3 is 14 amino acids. DNA of the CDR3: TGCAGCGTGGCCGGGCCCCCCCAGGGCACTGAAGCTTTCTTT. It codes for CSVAGPPQGTEAFF.

This clone was recorded only once. CDR3 bases: TGTGCCAGCAGCTTAGACGGGACAGGTATCTACGAGCAGTACGTC. It yields the protein CASSLDGTGIYEQYV. V is TRBV7-2 and J is TRBJ2-7; 8 bases align to TRBD1. V lost 1 base and J lost 3; bases outside the gene matches: 5. The germline gives CDR1 SGHTA, CDR2 FQGNSA. CDR3 length: 15 amino acids.

The chain carries TRBV2 and TRBJ1-4, with 10 bases fitting TRBD1. The CDR3 has 15 amino acids. V lost 7 bases, J lost 5 bases, and 7 bases stayed unmatched. Germline loops: CDR1 SNHLY, CDR2 FYNNEI. Here the CDR3 reads CASNFRQGANEKLFF. DNA of the CDR3: TGTGCCAGCAATTTTCGACAGGGGGCAAATGAAAAACTGTTTTTT.